These T cell receptor beta chains were read from a single sample in a study of T-cell memory formation after mild COVID-19. From the 5' RACE reads, TCRdb called clonotypes with MiXCR, one entry per CDR3 protein. This table holds around 83,000 distinct CDR3 sequences, approximately 23% found once. Input material: PBMCs or a T cell subset sorted from them (not recorded which). These receptor sequences come from a man younger than 30 who had mild COVID-19 (a few samples of this study predate the infection). Cell type and time point are not known. Both conserved end residues are trimmed from each CDR3.

length | J | V | CDR3
13 | TRBJ2-2 | TRBV5-1 | ASTNRDRVTGELF
13 | TRBJ1-1 | TRBV7-6 | ASSLGRQGRTEAF
14 | TRBJ2-1 | TRBV7-2 | ASSPYPESWGNEQF
11 | TRBJ1-1 | TRBV20-1 | SALDRMNTEAF
13 | TRBJ1-6 | TRBV7-3 | ASREYQGRDSPLH
13 | TRBJ2-3 | TRBV6-4 | ASSDGGGTTDTQY
14 | TRBJ2-1 | TRBV6-2/TRBV6-3 | ATSPDRGRFYNEQF
14 | TRBJ1-3 | TRBV7-9 | ASSSPPGTSGNTIY
13 | TRBJ2-5 | TRBV12-3/TRBV12-4 | ASSPQGSGLETQY
12 | TRBJ2-5 | TRBV6-2/TRBV6-3 | ASSSVTVGETQY
16 | TRBJ2-1 | TRBV21-1 | ASSKAGVGDPSYNEQF
13 | TRBJ1-1 | TRBV12-3/TRBV12-4 | ASSVTGEWNTEAF
12 | TRBJ2-6 | TRBV12-3/TRBV12-4 | AARVVSGANVLT
14 | TRBJ2-7 | TRBV4-1 | ASSQFLDRDSYEQY
12 | TRBJ1-1 | TRBV6-2/TRBV6-3 | ASSYLRGGTEAF
13 | TRBJ2-3 | TRBV27 | ASSQGAPGTDTQY
13 | TRBJ2-2 | TRBV6-5 | ASSYFGGGTGELF
11 | TRBJ2-1 | TRBV6-1 | ASSSTGYNEQF
15 | TRBJ2-3 | TRBV4-3 | ASSHDNSGGASDTQY
13 | TRBJ2-3 | TRBV10-1 | ASSDGGLFTDTQY
12 | TRBJ2-7 | TRBV7-9 | ASSLVTGDYEQY
13 | TRBJ1-1 | TRBV27 | ASSLPPGGGTEAF
13 | TRBJ2-1 | TRBV7-2 | ASSFSRGYDNEQF
13 | TRBJ2-1 | TRBV11-2 | ASSSGTSGGDEQF
9 | TRBJ2-1 | TRBV7-9 | ASSFSPEQF
13 | TRBJ2-3 | TRBV12-3/TRBV12-4 | ASSLRGVEGDTQY
13 | TRBJ1-1 | TRBV7-9 | ASSLEWQGRTEAF
13 | TRBJ2-3 | TRBV2 | ASNSDRAGTDTQY
15 | TRBJ2-5 | TRBV4-1 | ASSQVSALRGGETQY
14 | TRBJ2-6 | TRBV12-3/TRBV12-4 | ASSRVGIAGANVLT
13 | TRBJ1-6 | TRBV4-1 | ASSQPSWGISPLH
13 | TRBJ1-1 | TRBV6-5 | ASSYFLGLNTEAF
15 | TRBJ2-6 | TRBV9 | ASSVGQVGSGANVLT
12 | TRBJ1-2 | TRBV27 | ASSAGTGAYGYT
14 | TRBJ2-7 | TRBV7-9 | ASSSPGTGGSYEQY
14 | TRBJ2-5 | TRBV7-9 | ASSFLTSGGQETQY
13 | TRBJ1-2 | TRBV14 | ASSLFPPGANGYT
12 | TRBJ1-4 | TRBV7-9 | ASSWVSTNEKLF
14 | TRBJ2-7 | TRBV14 | ASSHAGQMSSYEQY
13 | TRBJ2-1 | TRBV6-2/TRBV6-3 | ASSYNDLGPGEQF
17 | TRBJ2-3 | TRBV7-9 | ASGISDPWGQGGPDTQY
13 | TRBJ2-3 | TRBV6-2/TRBV6-3 | ASSYWKGLTDTQY
13 | TRBJ2-3 | TRBV5-1 | ASSHRDSPTDTQY
11 | TRBJ1-1 | TRBV20-1 | SAKEVGGTEAF
13 | TRBJ1-2 | TRBV7-2 | ASSLVVSPNYGYT
11 | TRBJ1-1 | TRBV20-1 | SAREAGNTEAF
14 | TRBJ1-5 | TRBV5-1 | ASSIDRGRRGQPQH
11 | TRBJ2-7 | TRBV5-1 | ASSLVGSYEQY
14 | TRBJ2-6 | TRBV20-1 | SARAVTISGANVLT
11 | TRBJ2-2 | TRBV20-1 | SARRKRTGELF
13 | TRBJ2-2 | TRBV7-9 | ASSKRSENTGELF
12 | TRBJ2-1 | TRBV27 | ASSLGAGVLEQF
11 | TRBJ1-1 | TRBV12-3/TRBV12-4 | ASSLALGGEAF
12 | TRBJ2-7 | TRBV14 | ASSQDGTVNEQY
11 | TRBJ2-7 | TRBV7-9 | ASWGGTANEQY
11 | TRBJ2-1 | TRBV6-2/TRBV6-3 | ASSTGRGNEQF